This T cell receptor (beta chain) was obtained from a study of blood T cell repertoires in COVID-19. Turning to the study itself: Specimens from acute and convalescent COVID-19 originated in the United States, Italy and Spain. Nucleic acid was either cDNA or gDNA, and it came from T cells, B-cell-depleted T cells, or PBMCs.

In the authors' workflow: From reference gene primer amplification, estimates of nucleated cell counts were derived. TCRdb keeps only in-frame clones here, not all; method: immunoSEQ multiplex PCR. From that table come the V and J calls and clone size; the DNA was used to work out D and trimming. The sample contains approximately 250,000 clones, approximately 89% of which appear only once. The sequence was obtained from a man in his forties or fifties with active or convalescent COVID-19. The sequenced sample was peripheral blood.

CDR3: CASSDGTANTGELFF. The CDR3, as DNA: TGCGCCAGCAGTGATGGGACAGCGAACACCGGGGAGCTGTTTTTT. This chain uses TRBV10-1 with TRBJ2-2, with 7 bases matching TRBD1. V gave up 3 bases and J gave up 0 bases; unmatched junction bases: 1. The CDR3 totals 15 residues. Germline CDR1 reads WNHNN; CDR2 reads SYGVQD (reference sequence).